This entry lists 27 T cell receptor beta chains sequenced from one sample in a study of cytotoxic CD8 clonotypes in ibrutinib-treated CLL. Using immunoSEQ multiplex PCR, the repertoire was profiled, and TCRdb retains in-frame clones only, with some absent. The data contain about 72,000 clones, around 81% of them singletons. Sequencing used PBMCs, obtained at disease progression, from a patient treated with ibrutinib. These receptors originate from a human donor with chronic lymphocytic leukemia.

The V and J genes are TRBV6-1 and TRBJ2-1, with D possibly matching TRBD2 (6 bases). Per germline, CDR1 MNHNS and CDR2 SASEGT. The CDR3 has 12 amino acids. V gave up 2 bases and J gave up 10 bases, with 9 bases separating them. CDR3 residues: CASSETRGEQFF. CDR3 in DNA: TGTGCCAGCAGTGAAACCCGGGGGGAGCAGTTCTTC.

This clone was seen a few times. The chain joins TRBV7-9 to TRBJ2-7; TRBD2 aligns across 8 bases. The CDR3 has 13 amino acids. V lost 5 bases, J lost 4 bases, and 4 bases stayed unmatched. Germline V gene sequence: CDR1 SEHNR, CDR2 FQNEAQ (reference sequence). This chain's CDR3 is CASSAIAGYEQYF. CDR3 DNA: TGTGCCAGCAGCGCAATAGCGGGGTACGAGCAGTACTTC.

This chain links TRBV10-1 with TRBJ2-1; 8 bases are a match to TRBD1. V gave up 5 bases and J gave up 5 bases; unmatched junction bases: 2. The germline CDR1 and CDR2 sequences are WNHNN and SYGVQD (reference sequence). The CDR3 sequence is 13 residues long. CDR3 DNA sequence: TGCGCCAGCAGTCGGGACAGGAACAATGAGCAGTTCTTC. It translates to CASSRDRNNEQFF.

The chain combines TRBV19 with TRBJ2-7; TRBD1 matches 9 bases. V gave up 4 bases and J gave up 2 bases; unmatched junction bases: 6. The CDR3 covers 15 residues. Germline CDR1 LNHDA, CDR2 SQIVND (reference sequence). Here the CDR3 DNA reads TGTGCCAGTAGTAAGTTACAGGGGGCGACCTACGAGCAGTACTTC. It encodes CASSKLQGATYEQYF.

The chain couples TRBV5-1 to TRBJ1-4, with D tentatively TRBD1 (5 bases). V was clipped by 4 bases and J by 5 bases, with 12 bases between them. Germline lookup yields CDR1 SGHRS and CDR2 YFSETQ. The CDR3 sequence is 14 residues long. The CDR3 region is CASSMGRENEKLFF. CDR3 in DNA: TGCGCCAGCAGCATGGGGCGGGAGAATGAAAAACTGTTTTTT.

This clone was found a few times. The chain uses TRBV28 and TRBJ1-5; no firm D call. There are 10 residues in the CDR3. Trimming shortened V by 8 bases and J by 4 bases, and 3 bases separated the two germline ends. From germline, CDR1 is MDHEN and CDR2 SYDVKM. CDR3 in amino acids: CASGNQPQHF. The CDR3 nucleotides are TGTGCCAGCGGTAATCAGCCCCAGCATTTT.

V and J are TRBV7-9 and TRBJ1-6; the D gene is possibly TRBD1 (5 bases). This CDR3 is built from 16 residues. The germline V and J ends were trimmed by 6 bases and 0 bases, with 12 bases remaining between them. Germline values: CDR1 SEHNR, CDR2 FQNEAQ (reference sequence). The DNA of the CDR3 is TGTGCCAGCAGTTGGACAAGCAGCTCCTATAATTCACCCCTCCACTTT. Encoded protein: CASSWTSSSYNSPLHF.

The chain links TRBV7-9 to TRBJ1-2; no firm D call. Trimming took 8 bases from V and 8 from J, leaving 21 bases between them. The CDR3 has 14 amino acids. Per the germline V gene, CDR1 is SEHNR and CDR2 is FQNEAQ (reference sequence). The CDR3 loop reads CASELLRSILGYTF. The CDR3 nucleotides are TGTGCCAGCGAGCTACTTAGAAGTATCTTAGGCTACACCTTC.

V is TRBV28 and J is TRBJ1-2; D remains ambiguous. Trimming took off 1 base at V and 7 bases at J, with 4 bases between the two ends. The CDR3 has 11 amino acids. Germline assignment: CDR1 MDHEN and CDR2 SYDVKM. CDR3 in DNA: TGTGCCAGCAGTTTATTGACTGGCTACACCTTC. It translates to CASSLLTGYTF.

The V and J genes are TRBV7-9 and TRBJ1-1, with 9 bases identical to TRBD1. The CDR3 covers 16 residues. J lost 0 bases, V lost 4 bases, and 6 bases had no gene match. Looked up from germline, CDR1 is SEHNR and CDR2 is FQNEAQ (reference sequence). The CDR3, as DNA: TGTGCCAGCAGCTGGGGACAGGGTGGTGTGAACACTGAAGCTTTCTTT. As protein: CASSWGQGGVNTEAFF.

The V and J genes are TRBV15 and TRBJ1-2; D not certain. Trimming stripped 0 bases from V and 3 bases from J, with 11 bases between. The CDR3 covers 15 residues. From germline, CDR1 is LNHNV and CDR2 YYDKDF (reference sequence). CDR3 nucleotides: TGTGCCACCAGCAGAGATCTGATGGACTACTATGGCTACACCTTC. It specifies CATSRDLMDYYGYTF.

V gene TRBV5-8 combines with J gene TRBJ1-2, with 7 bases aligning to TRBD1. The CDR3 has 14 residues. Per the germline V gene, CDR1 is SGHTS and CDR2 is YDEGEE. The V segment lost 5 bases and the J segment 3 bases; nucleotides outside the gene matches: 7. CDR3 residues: CASRLTGRDYGYTF. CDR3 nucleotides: TGTGCCAGCAGGCTGACAGGGAGGGACTATGGCTACACCTTC.

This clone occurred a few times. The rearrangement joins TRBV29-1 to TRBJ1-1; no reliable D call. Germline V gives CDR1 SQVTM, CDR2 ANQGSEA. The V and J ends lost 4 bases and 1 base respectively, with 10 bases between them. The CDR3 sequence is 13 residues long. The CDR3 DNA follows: TGCAGCGTTGCGCCTAGACAGAACACTGAAGCTTTCTTT. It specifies CSVAPRQNTEAFF.

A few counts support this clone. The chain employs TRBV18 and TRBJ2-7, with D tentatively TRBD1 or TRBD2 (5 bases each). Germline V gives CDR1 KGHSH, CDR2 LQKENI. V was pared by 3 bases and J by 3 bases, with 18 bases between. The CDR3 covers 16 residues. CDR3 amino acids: CASSPTRGAGNYEQYF. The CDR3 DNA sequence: TGTGCCAGCTCACCCACCCGGGGAGCAGGGAACTACGAGCAGTACTTC.

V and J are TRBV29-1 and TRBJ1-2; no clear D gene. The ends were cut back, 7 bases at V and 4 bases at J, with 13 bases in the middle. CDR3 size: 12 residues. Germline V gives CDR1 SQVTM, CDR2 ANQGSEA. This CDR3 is CSGGPELYGYTF. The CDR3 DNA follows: TGCAGCGGCGGGCCAGAGCTCTATGGCTACACCTTC.

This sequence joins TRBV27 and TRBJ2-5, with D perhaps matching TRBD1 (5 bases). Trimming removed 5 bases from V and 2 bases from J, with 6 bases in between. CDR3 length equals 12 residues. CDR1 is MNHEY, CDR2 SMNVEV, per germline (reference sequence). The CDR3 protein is CASSDRQETQYF. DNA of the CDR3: TGTGCCAGCAGTGACAGACAAGAGACCCAGTACTTC.

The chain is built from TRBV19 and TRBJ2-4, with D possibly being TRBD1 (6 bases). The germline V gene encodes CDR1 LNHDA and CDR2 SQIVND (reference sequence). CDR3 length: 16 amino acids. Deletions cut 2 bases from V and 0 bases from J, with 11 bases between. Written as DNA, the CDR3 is TGTGCCAGTAGTATACAGGGGCCTTTAGCCAAAAACATTCAGTACTTC. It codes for CASSIQGPLAKNIQYF.

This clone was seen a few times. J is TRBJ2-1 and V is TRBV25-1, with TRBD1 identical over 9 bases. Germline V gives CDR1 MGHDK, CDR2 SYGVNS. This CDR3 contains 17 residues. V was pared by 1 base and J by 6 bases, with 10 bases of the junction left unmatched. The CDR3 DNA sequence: TGTGCCAGCAGTGAATTGCGGACAGGGGTGGATGGCAATGAGCAGTTCTTC. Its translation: CASSELRTGVDGNEQFF.

The chain's CDR3 is CAWSVFRGTEAFF. The CDR3 DNA follows: TGTGCCTGGAGTGTATTCCGGGGCACTGAAGCTTTCTTT. The genes are TRBV30 and TRBJ1-1, with unresolved D. The CDR3 length is 13 residues. The germline CDR1 and CDR2 sequences are GTSNPN and SVGIG (reference sequence). Trimming cost V 0 bases and J 4 bases, with 9 bases left between them.

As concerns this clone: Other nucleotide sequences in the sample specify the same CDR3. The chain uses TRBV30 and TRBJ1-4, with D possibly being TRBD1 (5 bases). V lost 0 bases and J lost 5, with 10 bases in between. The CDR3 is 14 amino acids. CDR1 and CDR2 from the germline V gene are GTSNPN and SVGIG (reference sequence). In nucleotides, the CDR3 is TGTGCCTGGAGTGTTGGGGGATCGAATGAAAAACTGTTTTTT. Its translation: CAWSVGGSNEKLFF.

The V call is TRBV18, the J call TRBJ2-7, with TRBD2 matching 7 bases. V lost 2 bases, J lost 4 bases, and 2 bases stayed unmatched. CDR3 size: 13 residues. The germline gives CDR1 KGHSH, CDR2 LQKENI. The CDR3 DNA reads TGTGCCAGCTCACCAACAGCGGGATACGAGCAGTACTTC. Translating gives CASSPTAGYEQYF.

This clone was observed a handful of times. CDR3 protein: CASSVDGKDEQYF. As DNA, the CDR3 is TGTGCCAGCAGCGTAGATGGTAAGGACGAGCAGTACTTC. This rearrangement joins TRBV9 to TRBJ2-7; D not certain. The length of the CDR3 is 13 residues. Germline CDR1 and CDR2: SGDLS and YYNGEE. The V gene lost 0 bases and the J gene lost 5 bases, with 9 bases spanning the gap.

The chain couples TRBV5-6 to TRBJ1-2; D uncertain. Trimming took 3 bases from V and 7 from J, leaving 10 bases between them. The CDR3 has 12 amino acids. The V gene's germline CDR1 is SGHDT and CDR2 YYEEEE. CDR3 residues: CASSSDPGGYTF. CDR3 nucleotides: TGTGCCAGCAGCTCGGACCCAGGTGGCTACACCTTC.

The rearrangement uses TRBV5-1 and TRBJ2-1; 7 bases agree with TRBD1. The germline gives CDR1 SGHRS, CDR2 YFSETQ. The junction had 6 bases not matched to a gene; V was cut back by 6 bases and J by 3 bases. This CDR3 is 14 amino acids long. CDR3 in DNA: TGCGCCAGCACCGCAGGGGGTCGCTACAATGAGCAGTTCTTC. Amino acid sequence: CASTAGGRYNEQFF.

The DNA for the CDR3 is TGCAGCGTGGAGGACGGAGGGGATCCTGAAGCTTTCTTT. Translation gives CSVEDGGDPEAFF. This chain links TRBV29-1 with TRBJ1-1; D is perhaps TRBD1 (5 bases). V lost 6 bases to trimming and J lost 6 bases, with 17 bases between them. CDR3 length: 13 amino acids. The germline V gene encodes CDR1 SQVTM and CDR2 ANQGSEA.

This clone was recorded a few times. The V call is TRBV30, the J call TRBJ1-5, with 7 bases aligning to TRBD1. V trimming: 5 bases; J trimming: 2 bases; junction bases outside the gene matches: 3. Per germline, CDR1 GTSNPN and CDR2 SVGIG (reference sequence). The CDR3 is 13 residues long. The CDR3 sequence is CAWQGGGNQPQHF. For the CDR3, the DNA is TGTGCCTGGCAGGGGGGAGGCAATCAGCCCCAGCATTTT.

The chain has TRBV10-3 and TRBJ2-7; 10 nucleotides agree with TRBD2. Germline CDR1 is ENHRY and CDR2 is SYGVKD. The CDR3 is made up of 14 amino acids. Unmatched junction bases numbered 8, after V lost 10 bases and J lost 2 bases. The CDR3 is CATRGTSDTYEQYF. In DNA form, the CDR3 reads TGTGCCACCAGAGGGACTAGCGACACCTACGAGCAGTACTTC.